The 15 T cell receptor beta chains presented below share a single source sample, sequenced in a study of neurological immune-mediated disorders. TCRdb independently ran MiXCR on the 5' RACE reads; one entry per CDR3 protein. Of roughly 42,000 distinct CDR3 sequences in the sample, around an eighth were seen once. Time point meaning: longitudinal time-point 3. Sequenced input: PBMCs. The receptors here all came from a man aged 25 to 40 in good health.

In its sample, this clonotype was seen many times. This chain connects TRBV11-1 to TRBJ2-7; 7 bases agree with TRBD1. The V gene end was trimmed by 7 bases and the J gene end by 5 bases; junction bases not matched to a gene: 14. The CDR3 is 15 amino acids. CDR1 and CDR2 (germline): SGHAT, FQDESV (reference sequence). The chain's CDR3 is CASTPGRGGANEQYF. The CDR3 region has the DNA TGTGCCAGCACCCCTGGGAGAGGGGGCGCGAACGAGCAGTACTTC. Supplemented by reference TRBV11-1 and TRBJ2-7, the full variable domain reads EAEVAQSPRYKITEKSQAVAFWCDPISGHATLYWYRQILGQGPELLVQFQDESVVDDSQLPKDRFSAERLKGVDSTLKIQPAELGDSAMYLCASTPGRGGANEQYFGPGTRLTVT.

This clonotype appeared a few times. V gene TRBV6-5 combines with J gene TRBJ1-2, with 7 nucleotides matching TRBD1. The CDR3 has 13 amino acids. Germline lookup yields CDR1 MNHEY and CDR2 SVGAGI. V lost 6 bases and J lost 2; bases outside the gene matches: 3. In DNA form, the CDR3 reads TGTGCCAGCAGCGACAGGGCAAACTATGGCTACACCTTC. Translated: CASSDRANYGYTF.

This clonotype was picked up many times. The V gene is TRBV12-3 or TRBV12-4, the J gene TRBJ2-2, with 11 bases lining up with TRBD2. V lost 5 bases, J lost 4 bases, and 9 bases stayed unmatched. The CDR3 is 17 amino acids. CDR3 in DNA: TGTGCCAGCAGTCCACTAGCGGGAGAGTCTTCCACCGGGGAGCTGTTTTTT. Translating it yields CASSPLAGESSTGELFF.

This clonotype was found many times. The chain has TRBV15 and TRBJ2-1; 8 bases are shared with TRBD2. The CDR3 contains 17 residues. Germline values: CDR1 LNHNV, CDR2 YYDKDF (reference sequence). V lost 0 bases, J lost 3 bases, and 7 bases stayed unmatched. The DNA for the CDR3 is TGTGCCACCAGCAGAGATAAGCGGGAGCGCTGCTACAATGAGCAGTTCTTC. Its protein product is CATSRDKRERCYNEQFF.

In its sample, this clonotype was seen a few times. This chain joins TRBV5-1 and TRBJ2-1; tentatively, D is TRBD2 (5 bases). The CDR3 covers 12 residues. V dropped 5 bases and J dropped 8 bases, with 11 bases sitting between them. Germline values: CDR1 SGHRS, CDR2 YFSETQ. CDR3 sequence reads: CASSLLAYEQFF. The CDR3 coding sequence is TGCGCCAGCAGTCTCCTAGCATATGAGCAGTTCTTC. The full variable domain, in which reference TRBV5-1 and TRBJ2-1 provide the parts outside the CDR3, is KAGVTQTPRYLIKTRGQQVTLSCSPISGHRSVSWYQQTPGQGLQFLFEYFSETQRNKGNFPGRFSGRQFSNSRSEMNVSTLELGDSALYLCASSLLAYEQFFGPGTRLTVL.

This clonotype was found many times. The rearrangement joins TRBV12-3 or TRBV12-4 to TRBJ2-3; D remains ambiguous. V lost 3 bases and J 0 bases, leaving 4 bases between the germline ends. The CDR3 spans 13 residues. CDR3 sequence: CASSFYSTDTQYF. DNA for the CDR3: TGTGCCAGCAGTTTCTATAGCACAGATACGCAGTATTTT.

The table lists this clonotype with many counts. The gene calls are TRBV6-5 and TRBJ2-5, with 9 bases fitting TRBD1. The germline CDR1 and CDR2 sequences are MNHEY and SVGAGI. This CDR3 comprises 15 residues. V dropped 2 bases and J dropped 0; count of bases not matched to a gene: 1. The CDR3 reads CASSYGQGYQETQYF. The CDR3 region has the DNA TGTGCCAGCAGTTACGGACAGGGGTACCAAGAGACCCAGTACTTC.

The CDR3 protein is CASGLSGRFNEQYF. As DNA, the CDR3 is TGTGCCAGCGGGCTTAGCGGGAGATTCAACGAGCAGTACTTC. V gene TRBV25-1 combines with J gene TRBJ2-7; TRBD2 aligns across 9 bases. Germline V CDR1 and CDR2: MGHDK, SYGVNS. Losses at the gene ends were 8 bases for V and 5 bases for J; bases not matched to a gene: 10. This CDR3 is built from 14 residues.

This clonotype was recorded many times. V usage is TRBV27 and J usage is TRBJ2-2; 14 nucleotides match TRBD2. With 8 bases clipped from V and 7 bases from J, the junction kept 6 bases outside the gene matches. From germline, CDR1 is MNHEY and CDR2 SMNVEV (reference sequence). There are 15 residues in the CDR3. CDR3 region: CASRGLAGANGELFF. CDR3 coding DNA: TGTGCCAGCCGGGGACTAGCGGGAGCTAACGGGGAGCTGTTTTTT.

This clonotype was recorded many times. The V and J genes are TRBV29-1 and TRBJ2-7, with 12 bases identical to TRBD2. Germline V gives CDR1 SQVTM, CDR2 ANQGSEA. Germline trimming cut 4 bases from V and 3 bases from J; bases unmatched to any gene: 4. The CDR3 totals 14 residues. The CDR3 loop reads CSVATSGSSYEQYF. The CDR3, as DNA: TGCAGCGTTGCGACTAGCGGGAGTAGCTACGAGCAGTACTTC.

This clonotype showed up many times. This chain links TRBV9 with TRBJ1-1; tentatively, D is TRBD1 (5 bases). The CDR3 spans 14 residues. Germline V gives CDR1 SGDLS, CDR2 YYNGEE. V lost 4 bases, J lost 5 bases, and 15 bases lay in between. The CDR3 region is CASSRGGESTEAFF. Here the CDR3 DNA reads TGTGCCAGCAGCAGGGGAGGGGAGAGTACTGAAGCTTTCTTT.

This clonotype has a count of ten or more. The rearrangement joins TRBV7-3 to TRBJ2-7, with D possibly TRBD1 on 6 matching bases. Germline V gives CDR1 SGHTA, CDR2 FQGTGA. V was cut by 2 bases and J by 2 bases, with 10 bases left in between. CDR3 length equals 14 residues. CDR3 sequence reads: CASSLGGSTYEQYF. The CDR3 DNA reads TGTGCCAGCAGCTTAGGGGGCAGCACCTACGAGCAGTACTTC.

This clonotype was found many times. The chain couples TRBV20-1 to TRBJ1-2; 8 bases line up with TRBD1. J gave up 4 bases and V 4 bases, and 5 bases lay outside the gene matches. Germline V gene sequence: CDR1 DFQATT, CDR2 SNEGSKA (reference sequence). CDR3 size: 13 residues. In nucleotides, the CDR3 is TGCAGTGCTACGACAGGGGTCTCCTATGGCTACACCTTC. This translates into CSATTGVSYGYTF.

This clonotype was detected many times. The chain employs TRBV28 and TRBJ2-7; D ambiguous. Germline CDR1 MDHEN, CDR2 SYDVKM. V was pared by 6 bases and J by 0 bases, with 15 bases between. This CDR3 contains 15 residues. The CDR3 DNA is TGTGCCAGCAGCCTAACAAGAGCTTACTCCTACGAGCAGTACTTC. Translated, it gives CASSLTRAYSYEQYF.

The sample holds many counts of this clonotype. In DNA, the CDR3 is TGCGCCAGCAGCCAATACTACGAGCAGTACTTC. This translates into CASSQYYEQYF. The chain links TRBV5-1 to TRBJ2-7; D unresolved. Germline V gene data show CDR1 as SGHRS and CDR2 as YFSETQ. The V end lost 4 bases, the J end lost 3 bases, and 5 bases lay between the germline ends. CDR3 length: 11 amino acids.